A selection of T cell receptor beta chains follows, all from one sample in a study of cytomegalovirus exposure and HLA in healthy donors. Clones were sequenced by immunoSEQ multiplex PCR, and TCRdb holds only the in-frame ones, with some missing. Here the sample spans approximately 160,000 clones, more than 70% being singletons. The sample comprised PBMCs. The receptors originated from a male donor in good health and CMV-seronegative. The CDR3 runs from the conserved cysteine through the conserved F or W.

J gene | V gene | CDR3 protein
TRBJ2-7 | TRBV5-4 | CASSPEVNHYEQYF
TRBJ2-7 | TRBV5-6 | CASARGGMGYEQYF
TRBJ2-1 | TRBV19 | CASGRGDNEQFF
TRBJ1-2 | TRBV7-2 | CASSQGQLYGYTF
TRBJ1-6 | TRBV7-6 | CASSLAVGVNSPLHF
TRBJ1-1 | TRBV5-1 | CASSLGQGVPEAFF
TRBJ2-7 | TRBV2 | CASSEPGTGDCEQYF
TRBJ2-3 | TRBV5-4 | CASSAGLAGTDTQYF
TRBJ2-3 | TRBV30 | CAWSVQSGVDTQYF
TRBJ1-3 | TRBV7-6 | CASSLGERDTIYF
TRBJ2-3 | TRBV5-1 | CASSFGLVATDTQYF
TRBJ2-3 | TRBV2 | CASSEDSKADTQYF
TRBJ2-7 | TRBV20-1 | CSAPRGYEQYF
TRBJ1-1 | TRBV10-3 | CAISDNDRGGTEAFF
TRBJ2-3 | TRBV7-9 | CASSLGAFGQGTDTQYF
TRBJ1-5 | TRBV6-5 | CASSYSGQGGQPQHF
TRBJ1-4 | TRBV4-1 | CASSQPSGTGGEKLFF
TRBJ2-1 | TRBV5-1 | CASSLEGASRNEQFF
TRBJ2-1 | TRBV4-2 | CASSLQYSGRRNEQFF
TRBJ1-1 | TRBV5-1 | CASSTNTEAFF
TRBJ2-5 | TRBV2 | CASSEDRARQETQYF
TRBJ1-1 | TRBV6-1 | CASSGRDRVRGTEAFF
TRBJ2-1 | TRBV7-3 | CASSTTGSSYNEQFF
TRBJ1-2 | TRBV10-3 | CAISESGGGGYGYTF
TRBJ2-3 | TRBV4-2 | CASSQESGGGAGDTQYF
TRBJ2-1 | TRBV4-2 | CASSQGVSGRASYNEQFF
TRBJ2-7 | TRBV18 | CASSPTGDEQYF
TRBJ1-1 | TRBV5-6 | CASTGGGVNTEAFF
TRBJ2-7 | TRBV30 | CAWSVGIARDEQYF
TRBJ2-1 | TRBV18 | CASSPERNEQFF
TRBJ1-2 | TRBV5-6 | CASSSGGVAYGYTF
TRBJ2-2 | TRBV28 | CASLDSSNTGELFF
TRBJ1-1 | TRBV2 | CASSGRVRTEAFF
TRBJ2-7 | TRBV19 | CASSGGGRGEQYF
TRBJ2-3 | TRBV6-4 | CVSSNRDTDTQYF
TRBJ2-7 | TRBV6-4 | CASSGSPAGEQYF
TRBJ1-2 | TRBV5-4 | CASSLTGGGYTF
NA | TRBV27 | CASSSRTASYEQYF
TRBJ2-1 | TRBV15 | CATSRKSEDRVRNEQFF
TRBJ1-1 | TRBV6-5 | CASSYSGASTEAFF
TRBJ1-1 | TRBV5-1 | CASSPQGQDTEAFF
TRBJ2-7 | TRBV6-5 | CASSYETSGGYEQYF
TRBJ2-7 | TRBV7-9 | CASRAGGGEQYF